This T cell receptor (beta chain) was captured in a study of beta chain features in type 1 diabetes. Trimming cost V 3 bases and J 1 base; bases outside gene matches: 2. The germline V gene has CDR1 SGHTA and CDR2 FQGNSA. The CDR3 has 14 residues. Expressed TCRB transcripts were sequenced because the entire RNA isolate underwent reverse transcription. TCRdb keeps only in-frame clones here, not all; method: immunoSEQ multiplex PCR. The sample lists about 360,000 clones, 10% to 15% occurring once. The sample holds a few counts of this clone. This sample also contains other DNA sequences that code for the same CDR3.

The chain recombines TRBV7-2 with TRBJ1-1; 7 bases are a match to TRBD1. Sample: naive CD4+ T cells from blood. This sequence was found in a man in his late teens or twenties in good health. The CDR3 DNA is TGTGCCAGCAGCTTCCGGGACAGGAACACTGAAGCTTTCTTT. Its translation: CASSFRDRNTEAFF.